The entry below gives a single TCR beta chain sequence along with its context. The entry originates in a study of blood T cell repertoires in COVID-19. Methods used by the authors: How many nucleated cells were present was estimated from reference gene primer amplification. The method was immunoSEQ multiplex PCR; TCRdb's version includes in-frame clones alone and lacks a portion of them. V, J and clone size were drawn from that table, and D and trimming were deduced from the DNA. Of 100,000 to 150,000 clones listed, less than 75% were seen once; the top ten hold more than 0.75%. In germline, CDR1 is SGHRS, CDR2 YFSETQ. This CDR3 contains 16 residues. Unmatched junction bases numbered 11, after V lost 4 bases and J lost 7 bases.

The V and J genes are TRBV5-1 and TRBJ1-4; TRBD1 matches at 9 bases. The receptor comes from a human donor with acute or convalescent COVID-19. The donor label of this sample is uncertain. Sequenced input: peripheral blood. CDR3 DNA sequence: TGCGCCAGCAGCGCCTCCGTGGGACAGGGAGGTGAAAAACTGTTTTTT. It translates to CASSASVGQGGEKLFF.